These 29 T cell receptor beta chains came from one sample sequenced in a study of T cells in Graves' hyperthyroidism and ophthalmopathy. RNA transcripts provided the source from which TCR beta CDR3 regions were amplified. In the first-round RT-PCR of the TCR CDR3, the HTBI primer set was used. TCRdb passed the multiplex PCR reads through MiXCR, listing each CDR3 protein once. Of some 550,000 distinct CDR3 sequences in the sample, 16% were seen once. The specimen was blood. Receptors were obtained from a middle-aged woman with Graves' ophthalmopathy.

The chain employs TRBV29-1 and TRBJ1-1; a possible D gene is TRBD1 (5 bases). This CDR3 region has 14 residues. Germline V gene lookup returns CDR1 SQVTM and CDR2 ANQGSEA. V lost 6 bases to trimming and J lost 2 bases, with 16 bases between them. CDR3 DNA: TGCAGCGTGGGGGGTTCAGTCCCTAACACTGAAGCTTTCTTT. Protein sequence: CSVGGSVPNTEAFF.

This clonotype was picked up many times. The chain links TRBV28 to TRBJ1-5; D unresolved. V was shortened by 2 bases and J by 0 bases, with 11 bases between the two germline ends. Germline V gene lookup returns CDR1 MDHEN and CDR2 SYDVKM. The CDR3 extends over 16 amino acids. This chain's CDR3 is CASSLTRRGSNQPQHF. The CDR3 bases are TGTGCCAGCAGTTTAACCAGGCGAGGTAGCAATCAGCCCCAGCATTTT.

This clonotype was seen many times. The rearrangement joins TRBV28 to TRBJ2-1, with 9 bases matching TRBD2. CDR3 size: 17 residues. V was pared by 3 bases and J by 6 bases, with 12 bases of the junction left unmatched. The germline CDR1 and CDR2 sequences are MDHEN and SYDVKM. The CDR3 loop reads CASSFTVRLAAPNEQFF. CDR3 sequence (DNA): TGTGCCAGCAGTTTTACCGTTAGACTAGCGGCCCCCAATGAGCAGTTCTTC. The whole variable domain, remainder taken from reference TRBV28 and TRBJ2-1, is DVKVTQSSRYLVKRTGEKVFLECVQDMDHENMFWYRQDPGLGLRLIYFSYDVKMKEKGDIPEGYSVSREKKERFSLILESASTNQTSMYLCASSFTVRLAAPNEQFFGPGTRLTVL.

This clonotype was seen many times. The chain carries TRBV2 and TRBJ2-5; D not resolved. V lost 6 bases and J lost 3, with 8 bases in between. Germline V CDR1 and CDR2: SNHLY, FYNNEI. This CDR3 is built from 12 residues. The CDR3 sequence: CASSRAKETQYF. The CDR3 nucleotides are TGTGCCAGCAGCCGGGCCAAAGAGACCCAGTACTTC.

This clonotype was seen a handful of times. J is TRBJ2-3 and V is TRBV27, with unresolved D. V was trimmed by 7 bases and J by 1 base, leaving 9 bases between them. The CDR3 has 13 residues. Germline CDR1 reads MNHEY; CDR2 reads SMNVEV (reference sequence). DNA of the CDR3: TGTGCCAGCACCTTGGTGGGCACAGATACGCAGTATTTT. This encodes CASTLVGTDTQYF.

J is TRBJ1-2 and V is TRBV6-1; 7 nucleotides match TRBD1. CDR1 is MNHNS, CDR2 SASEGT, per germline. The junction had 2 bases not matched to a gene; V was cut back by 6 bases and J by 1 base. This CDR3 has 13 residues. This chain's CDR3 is CASSGQVNYGYTF. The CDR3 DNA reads TGTGCCAGCAGCGGACAGGTTAACTATGGCTACACCTTC.

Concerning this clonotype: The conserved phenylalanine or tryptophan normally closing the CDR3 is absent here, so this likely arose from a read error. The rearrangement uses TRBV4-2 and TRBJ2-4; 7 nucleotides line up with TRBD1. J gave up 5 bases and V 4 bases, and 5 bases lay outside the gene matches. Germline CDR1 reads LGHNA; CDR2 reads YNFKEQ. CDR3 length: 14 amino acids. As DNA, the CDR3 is TGTGCCAGCAGCCTTGAGGGGGCCCAAAACATTCAGTACTCC. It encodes CASSLEGAQNIQYS.

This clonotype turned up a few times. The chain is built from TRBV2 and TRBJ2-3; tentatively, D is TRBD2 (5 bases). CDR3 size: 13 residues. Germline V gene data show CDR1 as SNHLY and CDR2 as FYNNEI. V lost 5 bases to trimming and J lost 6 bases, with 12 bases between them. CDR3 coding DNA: TGTGCCAGCAGTTATGACACTAGGGATACGCAGTATTTT. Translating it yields CASSYDTRDTQYF.

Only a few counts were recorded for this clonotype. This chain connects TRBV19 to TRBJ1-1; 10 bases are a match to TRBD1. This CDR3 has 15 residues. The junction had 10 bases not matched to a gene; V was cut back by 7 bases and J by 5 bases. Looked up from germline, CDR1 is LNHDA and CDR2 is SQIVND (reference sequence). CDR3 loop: CASTSRRTGGTEAFF. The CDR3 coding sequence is TGTGCCAGTACTTCAAGGAGGACAGGGGGAACTGAAGCTTTCTTT.

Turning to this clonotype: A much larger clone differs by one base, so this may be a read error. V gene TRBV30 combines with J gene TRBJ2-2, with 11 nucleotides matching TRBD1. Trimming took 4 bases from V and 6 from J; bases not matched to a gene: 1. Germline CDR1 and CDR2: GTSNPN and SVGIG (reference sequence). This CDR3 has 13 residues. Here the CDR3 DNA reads TGTGCCTGGATGGGACAGGGGGCCGGGGAGCTGTTTTTT. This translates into CAWMGQGAGELFF.

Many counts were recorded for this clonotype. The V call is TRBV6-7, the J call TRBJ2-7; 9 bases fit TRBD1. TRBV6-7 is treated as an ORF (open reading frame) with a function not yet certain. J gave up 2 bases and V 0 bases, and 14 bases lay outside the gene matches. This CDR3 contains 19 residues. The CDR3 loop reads CASSYSLPGQGRLTYEQYF. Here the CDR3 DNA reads TGTGCCAGCAGTTACTCATTACCGGGACAGGGAAGATTAACCTACGAGCAGTACTTC.

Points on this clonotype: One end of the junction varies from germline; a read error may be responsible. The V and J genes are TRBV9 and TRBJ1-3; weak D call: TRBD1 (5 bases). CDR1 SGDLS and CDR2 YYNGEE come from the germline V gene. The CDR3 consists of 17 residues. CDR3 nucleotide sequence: TGTGCCAGCAGCGCCTTCGACAGCCGAACCTCTGGAAACACCTTATATTTT. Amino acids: CASSAFDSRTSGNTLYF.

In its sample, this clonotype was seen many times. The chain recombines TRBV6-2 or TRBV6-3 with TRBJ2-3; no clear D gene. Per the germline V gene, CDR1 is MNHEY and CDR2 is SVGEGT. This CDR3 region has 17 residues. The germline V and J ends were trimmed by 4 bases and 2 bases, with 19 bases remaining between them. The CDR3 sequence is CASSSRTFHPDTDTQYF. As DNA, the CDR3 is TGTGCCAGCAGTTCACGAACTTTCCACCCCGACACAGATACGCAGTATTTT.

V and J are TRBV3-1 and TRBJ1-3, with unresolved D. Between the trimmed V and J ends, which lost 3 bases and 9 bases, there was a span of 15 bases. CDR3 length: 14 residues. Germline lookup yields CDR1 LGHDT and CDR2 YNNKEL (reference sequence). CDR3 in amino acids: CASSHSDREGTIYF. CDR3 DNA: TGTGCCAGCAGCCACTCGGACCGCGAGGGCACCATATATTTT.

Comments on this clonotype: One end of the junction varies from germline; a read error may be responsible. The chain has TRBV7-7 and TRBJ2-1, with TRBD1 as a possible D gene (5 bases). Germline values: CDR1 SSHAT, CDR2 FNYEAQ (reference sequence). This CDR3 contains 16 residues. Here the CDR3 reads CASSPQPGPSYNEQFF. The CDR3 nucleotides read TGTGCTAGCAGCCCTCAGCCAGGGCCCTCCTACAATGAGCAGTTCTTC.

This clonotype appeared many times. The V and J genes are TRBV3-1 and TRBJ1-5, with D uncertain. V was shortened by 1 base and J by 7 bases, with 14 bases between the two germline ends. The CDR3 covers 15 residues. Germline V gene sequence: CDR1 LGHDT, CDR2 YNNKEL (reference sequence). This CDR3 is CASSQAGGRGQPQHF. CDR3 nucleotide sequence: TGTGCCAGCAGCCAAGCAGGTGGCCGGGGACAGCCCCAGCATTTT.

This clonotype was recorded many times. CDR3 sequence: CASGLGGIDEKLFF. CDR3 coding DNA: TGTGCTAGTGGTTTGGGAGGGATCGACGAAAAACTGTTTTTT. This chain joins TRBV12-5 and TRBJ1-4; unclear D gene. Germline CDR1 reads LGHNT; CDR2 reads FRNRAP. This CDR3 comprises 14 residues. Trimming took off 1 base at V and 8 bases at J, with 11 bases between the two ends.

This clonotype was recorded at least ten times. CDR3 in DNA: TGTGCCAGCTCGACGTTCCCAGCGGGCACAGATACGCAGTATTTT. It translates to CASSTFPAGTDTQYF. The V call is TRBV18, the J call TRBJ2-3; possible D gene TRBD2, 5 bases. This CDR3 comprises 15 residues. V dropped 6 bases and J dropped 1 base, with 14 bases sitting between them. Germline CDR1 reads KGHSH; CDR2 reads LQKENI.

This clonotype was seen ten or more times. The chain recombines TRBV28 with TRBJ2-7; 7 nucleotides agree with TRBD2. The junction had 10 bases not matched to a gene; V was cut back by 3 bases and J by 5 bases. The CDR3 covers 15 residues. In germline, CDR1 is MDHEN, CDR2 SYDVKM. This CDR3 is CASSFPGGSIHEQYF. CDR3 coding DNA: TGTGCCAGCAGTTTCCCTGGCGGGAGTATCCACGAGCAGTACTTC.

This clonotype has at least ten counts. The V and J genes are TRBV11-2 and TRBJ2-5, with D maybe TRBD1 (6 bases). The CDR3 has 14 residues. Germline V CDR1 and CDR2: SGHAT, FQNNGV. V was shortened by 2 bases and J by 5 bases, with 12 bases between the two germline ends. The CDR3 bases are TGTGCCAGCAGCTTAAGTAGGGGGATCGAGACCCAGTACTTC. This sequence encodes CASSLSRGIETQYF.

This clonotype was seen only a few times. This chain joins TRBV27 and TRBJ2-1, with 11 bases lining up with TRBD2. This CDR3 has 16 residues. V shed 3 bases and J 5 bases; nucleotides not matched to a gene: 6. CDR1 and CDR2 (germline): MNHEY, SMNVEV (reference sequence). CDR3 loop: CASSFLSGRVHNEQFF. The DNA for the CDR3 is TGTGCCAGCAGTTTCCTTAGCGGGAGGGTGCACAATGAGCAGTTCTTC.

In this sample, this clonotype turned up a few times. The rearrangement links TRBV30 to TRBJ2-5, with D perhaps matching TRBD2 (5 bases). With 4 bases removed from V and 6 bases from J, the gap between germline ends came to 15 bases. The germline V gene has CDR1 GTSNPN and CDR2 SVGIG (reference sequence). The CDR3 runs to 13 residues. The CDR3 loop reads CAWTRGFLQTQYF. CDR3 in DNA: TGTGCCTGGACCCGGGGTTTCTTGCAGACCCAGTACTTC.

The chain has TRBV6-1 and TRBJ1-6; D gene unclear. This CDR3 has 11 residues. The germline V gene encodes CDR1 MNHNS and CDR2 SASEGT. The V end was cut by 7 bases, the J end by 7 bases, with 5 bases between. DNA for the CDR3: TGTGCCAGCAAAAAGAATTCACCCCTCCACTTT. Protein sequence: CASKKNSPLHF.

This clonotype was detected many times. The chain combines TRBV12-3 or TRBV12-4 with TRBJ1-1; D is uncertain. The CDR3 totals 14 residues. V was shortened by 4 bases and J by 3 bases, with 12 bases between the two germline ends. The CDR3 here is CASSSFQRDTEAFF. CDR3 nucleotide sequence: TGTGCCAGCAGTTCTTTCCAGCGCGACACTGAAGCTTTCTTT.

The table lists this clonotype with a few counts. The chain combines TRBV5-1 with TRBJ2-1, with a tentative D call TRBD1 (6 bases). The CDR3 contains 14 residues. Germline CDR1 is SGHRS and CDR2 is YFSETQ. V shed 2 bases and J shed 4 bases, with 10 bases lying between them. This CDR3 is CASSFTDSYNEQFF. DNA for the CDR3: TGCGCCAGCAGCTTTACGGACAGTTACAATGAGCAGTTCTTC.

The CDR3 loop reads CAISAGPQSYEQYF. Here the CDR3 DNA reads TGTGCCATCTCTGCGGGTCCGCAGTCCTACGAGCAGTACTTC. This chain joins TRBV6-2 or TRBV6-3 and TRBJ2-7; TRBD2 is a possible D gene (5 bases). CDR1 is MNHEY and CDR2 is SVGEGT in the germline V gene. CDR3 length: 14 residues. V shed 10 bases and J shed 1 base, with 17 bases lying between them.

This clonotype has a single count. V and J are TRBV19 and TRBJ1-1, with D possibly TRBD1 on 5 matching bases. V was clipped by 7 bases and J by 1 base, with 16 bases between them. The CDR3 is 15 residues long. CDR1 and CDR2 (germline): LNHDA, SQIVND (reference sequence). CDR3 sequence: CASTGGINQNTEAFF. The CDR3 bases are TGTGCCAGTACGGGGGGGATTAACCAGAACACTGAAGCTTTCTTT.

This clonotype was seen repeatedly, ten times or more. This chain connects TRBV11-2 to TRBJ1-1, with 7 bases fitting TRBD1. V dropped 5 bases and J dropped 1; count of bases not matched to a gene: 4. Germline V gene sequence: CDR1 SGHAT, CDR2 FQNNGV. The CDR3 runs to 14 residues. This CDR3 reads CASSARTGNTEAFF. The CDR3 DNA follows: TGTGCCAGCAGCGCTCGGACAGGGAACACTGAAGCTTTCTTT.

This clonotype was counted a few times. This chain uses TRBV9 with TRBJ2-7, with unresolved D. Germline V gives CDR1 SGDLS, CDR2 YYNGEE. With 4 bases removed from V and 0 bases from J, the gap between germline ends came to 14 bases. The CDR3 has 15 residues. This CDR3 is CASSKEEFRSYEQYF. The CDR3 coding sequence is TGTGCCAGCAGCAAAGAGGAATTTCGCTCCTACGAGCAGTACTTC.